The next 20 T cell receptor beta chains were all read from a single sample in a study of blood T cell repertoires in COVID-19. The table came from immunoSEQ multiplex PCR; TCRdb's copy has only in-frame clones and leaves some out. The sample carries approximately 230,000 clones, 80% to 90% recorded once. The specimen sequenced was peripheral blood. The receptors stem from a man aged 30 to 39 with active or convalescent COVID-19.

The chain recombines TRBV6-5 with TRBJ1-3, with a weak D call TRBD1 (5 bases). In germline, CDR1 is MNHEY, CDR2 SVGAGI. The CDR3 sequence is 16 residues long. Trimming removed 0 bases at V and 3 bases at J, with 12 bases between. The CDR3 region is CASSYSYRHSGNTIYF. The CDR3 region has the DNA TGTGCCAGCAGTTACTCATACAGGCATAGTGGAAACACCATATATTTT.

The chain is built from TRBV7-8 and TRBJ1-1; D is unclear. The CDR3 contains 14 residues. V gave up 1 base and J gave up 1 base, with 7 bases separating them. Germline V lookup: CDR1 SGHVS, CDR2 FQNEAQ. CDR3 amino acids: CASSLVRGNTEAFF. For the CDR3, the DNA is TGTGCCAGCAGCTTAGTGCGGGGGAACACTGAAGCTTTCTTT.

CDR3 amino acids: CSASPGGPLEQYF. The DNA of the CDR3 is TGCAGTGCTAGTCCGGGAGGCCCCCTCGAGCAGTACTTC. This sequence joins TRBV20-1 and TRBJ2-7; 7 bases are shared with TRBD2. The trim removed 3 bases at V and 6 bases at J, leaving 8 bases unmatched. The CDR3 runs to 13 residues. In germline, CDR1 is DFQATT, CDR2 SNEGSKA (reference sequence).

The V and J genes are TRBV6-5 and TRBJ1-4; D not resolved. The CDR3 loop spans 14 amino acids. Looked up from germline, CDR1 is MNHEY and CDR2 is SVGAGI. V lost 5 bases and J lost 11, with 18 bases in between. The CDR3 sequence is CASSSSGTLRKLFF. Written as DNA, the CDR3 is TGTGCCAGCAGTAGCTCAGGAACTCTTAGGAAACTGTTTTTT.

The chain recombines TRBV18 with TRBJ1-4; no definite D call. There are 18 residues in the CDR3. The V end was cut by 4 bases, the J end by 0 bases, with 18 bases between. The germline V gene has CDR1 KGHSH and CDR2 LQKENI. DNA for the CDR3: TGTGCCAGCTCACGTTACCTGCGGGATTCTGCAACTAATGAAAAACTGTTTTTT. Translating it yields CASSRYLRDSATNEKLFF.

This clone was seen more than once but under ten times. The chain recombines TRBV6-5 with TRBJ1-5; D unclear. The CDR3 is made up of 13 amino acids. Trimming pared 9 bases from V and 3 bases from J, leaving 12 bases between. The germline gives CDR1 MNHEY, CDR2 SVGAGI. CDR3 sequence reads: CASGPGNNQPQHF. The CDR3 DNA reads as TGTGCCAGTGGGCCAGGTAACAATCAGCCCCAGCATTTT.

J is TRBJ2-1 and V is TRBV9, with TRBD2 matching over 12 bases. CDR1 and CDR2 (germline): SGDLS, YYNGEE. The V segment lost 4 bases and the J segment 10 bases; nucleotides outside the gene matches: 9. The CDR3 consists of 15 residues. CDR3 sequence: CASSQLAGGHAEQFF. CDR3 in DNA: TGTGCCAGCAGCCAACTAGCGGGGGGCCACGCGGAGCAGTTCTTC.

Only one count was recorded for this clone. V gene TRBV7-8 combines with J gene TRBJ1-1; 8 bases match TRBD1. Germline V CDR1 and CDR2: SGHVS, FQNEAQ. The CDR3 covers 16 residues. The J segment lost 4 bases and the V segment lost 2 bases, leaving 9 bases of the junction unmatched. The CDR3 DNA reads TGTGCCAGCAGCTTACAGGGGGCTTGGATAGGCACTGAAGCTTTCTTT. Amino acid sequence: CASSLQGAWIGTEAFF.

This chain's CDR3 is CSVEDQAGYEQYF. The CDR3 nucleotides are TGCAGCGTTGAAGATCAGGCCGGCTACGAGCAGTACTTC. The chain joins TRBV29-1 to TRBJ2-7; no firm D call. Germline V gene data show CDR1 as SQVTM and CDR2 as ANQGSEA. The length of the CDR3 is 13 residues. The V end was cut by 0 bases, the J end by 3 bases, with 9 bases between.

The chain links TRBV5-1 to TRBJ2-3, with 7 bases identical to TRBD2. Germline lookup yields CDR1 SGHRS and CDR2 YFSETQ. The CDR3 has 15 residues. With V trimmed by 3 bases and J by 8 bases, 12 bases remained unmatched. In DNA, the CDR3 is TGCGCCAGCAGCTCCGCTAGCGGTGCTGGTGCTACGCAGTATTTT. Protein sequence: CASSSASGAGATQYF.

This clone was seen only once. The chain is built from TRBV20-1 and TRBJ2-6; no reliable D call. Germline loops: CDR1 DFQATT, CDR2 SNEGSKA (reference sequence). The CDR3 spans 13 residues. The ends were cut back, 3 bases at V and 4 bases at J, with 7 bases in the middle. The chain's CDR3 is CSASVTGANVLTF. In nucleotides, the CDR3 is TGCAGTGCTAGTGTCACAGGGGCCAACGTCCTGACTTTC.

The chain links TRBV5-1 to TRBJ2-3, with 10 nucleotides matching TRBD2. CDR3 length equals 17 residues. Germline V lookup: CDR1 SGHRS, CDR2 YFSETQ. Unmatched junction bases numbered 10, after V lost 4 bases and J lost 2 bases. The DNA of the CDR3 is TGCGCCAGCAGCCCGAGAAAAGCGGGGGGGCCCACAGATACGCAGTATTTT. Translating it yields CASSPRKAGGPTDTQYF. Supplemented by reference TRBV5-1 and TRBJ2-3, the full variable domain reads KAGVTQTPRYLIKTRGQQVTLSCSPISGHRSVSWYQQTPGQGLQFLFEYFSETQRNKGNFPGRFSGRQFSNSRSEMNVSTLELGDSALYLCASSPRKAGGPTDTQYFGPGTRLTVL.

The rearrangement uses TRBV7-2 and TRBJ2-7, with D tentatively TRBD1 (6 bases). Trimming took 2 bases from V and 0 from J, leaving 8 bases between them. Germline-derived CDR1 and CDR2 are SGHTA and FQGNSA. The CDR3 contains 14 residues. As DNA, the CDR3 is TGTGCCAGCAGCTTAAGGGGGACCTCCTACGAGCAGTACTTC. Its translation: CASSLRGTSYEQYF.

CDR3 coding DNA: TGTGCCAGCAGTTACTCTGGGGCGGGGGCAAACTACGAGCAGTACTTC. It specifies CASSYSGAGANYEQYF. V gene TRBV6-5 combines with J gene TRBJ2-7, with a weak D call TRBD2 (7 bases). CDR1 and CDR2 from the germline V gene are MNHEY and SVGAGI. The V end was cut by 0 bases, the J end by 3 bases, with 15 bases between. The CDR3 has 16 amino acids.

The chain is built from TRBV4-1 and TRBJ1-4; D not resolved. V lost 6 bases to trimming and J lost 7 bases, with 18 bases between them. CDR3 length: 15 residues. CDR1 and CDR2 from the germline V gene are MGHRA and YSYEKL. CDR3 bases: TGCGCCAGCAGGATACTCGACAACCCCGGTGAAAAACTGTTTTTT. Translating it yields CASRILDNPGEKLFF.

Only one count was recorded for this clone. The chain joins TRBV5-4 to TRBJ1-2, with 7 bases lining up with TRBD1. After removal of 4 bases from V and 5 bases from J, the junction contained 11 bases not matched to a gene. The germline CDR1 and CDR2 sequences are SGHNT and YYREEE (reference sequence). There are 15 residues in the CDR3. CDR3 sequence reads: CASSTTGPAWYGYTF. The CDR3 coding sequence is TGTGCCAGCAGCACGACAGGGCCGGCCTGGTATGGCTACACCTTC.

A word on this clone: Other DNA sequences in the sample encode the same CDR3. The chain has TRBV9 and TRBJ1-2; 11 nucleotides match TRBD1. The germline CDR1 and CDR2 sequences are SGDLS and YYNGEE. The CDR3 runs to 15 residues. V shed 2 bases and J 7 bases; nucleotides not matched to a gene: 7. CDR3 bases: TGTGCCAGCAGCGTGCTAGGACAGGGGGCGGCTGGCTACACCTTC. Translation: CASSVLGQGAAGYTF.

The V gene is TRBV15, the J gene TRBJ2-2, with D perhaps matching TRBD2 (5 bases). The ends were cut back, 3 bases at V and 5 bases at J, with 19 bases in the middle. The CDR3 spans 17 residues. Looked up from germline, CDR1 is LNHNV and CDR2 is YYDKDF (reference sequence). This CDR3 is CATSSPPGNRLTGELFF. CDR3 DNA: TGTGCCACCAGCAGCCCCCCCGGAAACAGACTAACCGGGGAGCTGTTTTTT.

This sequence joins TRBV28 and TRBJ1-2, with TRBD1 matching 8 bases. The CDR3 is made up of 16 amino acids. Germline lookup yields CDR1 MDHEN and CDR2 SYDVKM. V lost 8 bases to trimming and J lost 8 bases; unmatched junction nucleotides: 19. As DNA, the CDR3 is TGTGCCAGCCGAACAGGGGGGGGCTATAGCTTGGGAGGCTACACCTTC. This sequence encodes CASRTGGGYSLGGYTF.

The sample holds one count of this clone. The J gene is TRBJ1-4, the V gene TRBV9; 7 positions match TRBD1. V trimming: 0 bases; J trimming: 11 bases; junction bases outside the gene matches: 7. Germline lookup yields CDR1 SGDLS and CDR2 YYNGEE. The CDR3 consists of 14 residues. The CDR3 protein is CASSVVGTDGKLFF. In DNA form, the CDR3 reads TGTGCCAGCAGCGTAGTTGGGACAGACGGGAAACTGTTTTTT.